This T cell receptor (beta chain) was recorded in a study of blood T cells in healthy people across ages. The overall study: The capture of about one barcoded beta molecule per two T cells was achieved by template switching.

No fewer than 5.5 micrograms of total RNA were isolated from every sample. A word on this clonotype: Its antigen is undetermined.

A sample-barcoded 5' primer and a J-beta primer mix were used in a second PCR of roughly 6 to 12 cycles. A template-switch adaptor with 12 random nucleotides tagged each cDNA molecule. TCRdb called the 5' RACE reads again in MiXCR, with one record for every CDR3 protein. The sample has 720,000 or so distinct CDR3 sequences; about 43% are singletons. Overall study results and limits: Getting older went along with TCR beta diversity per million T cells dropping roughly linearly.

V was pared by 7 bases and J by 0 bases, with 3 bases of the junction left unmatched. In germline, CDR1 is MNHEY, CDR2 SVGEGT. The CDR3 runs to 15 residues. The sample comprised blood. This clonotype was sampled from a man at least 80 years old in good health. This chain joins TRBV6-2 or TRBV6-3 and TRBJ2-6, with TRBD1 identical over 7 bases. CDR3 amino acids: CASKGQSSGANVLTF. In DNA form, the CDR3 reads TGTGCCAGCAAGGGACAGAGCTCTGGGGCCAACGTCCTGACTTTC.